This passage covers 23 T cell receptor beta chains from one sample sequenced in a study of blood T cell repertoires in COVID-19. Sequencing used immunoSEQ multiplex PCR; TCRdb keeps in-frame clones, though not all of them. The sample holds 100,000 to 150,000 clones, 86% seen once. The sample comprised peripheral blood. The receptors were sampled from a human donor in a cohort sampled during active COVID-19.

The rearrangement links TRBV7-3 to TRBJ2-1, with 12 nucleotides matching TRBD2. V shed 4 bases, J shed 6 bases, and the junction held 10 bases outside the gene matches. The CDR3 length is 17 residues. Germline values: CDR1 SGHTA, CDR2 FQGTGA. CDR3 residues: CASSSTVPLAGGNEQFF. DNA of the CDR3: TGTGCCAGCAGCTCCACAGTCCCACTAGCGGGAGGCAATGAGCAGTTCTTC.

This sequence joins TRBV5-1 and TRBJ1-2; 7 nucleotides line up with TRBD1. Looked up from germline, CDR1 is SGHRS and CDR2 is YFSETQ. The length of the CDR3 is 14 residues. J gave up 4 bases and V 5 bases, and 8 bases lay outside the gene matches. Here the CDR3 reads CASRKEQGSYGYTF. CDR3 coding DNA: TGCGCCAGCAGAAAGGAACAGGGGAGCTATGGCTACACCTTC.

The CDR3 nucleotides read TGTGCCAGTAGTGGGTTGGCAGACTCGTTTCCTTATAATTCACCCCTCCACTTT. Protein: CASSGLADSFPYNSPLHF. The rearrangement joins TRBV19 to TRBJ1-6; no definite D call. V lost 5 bases, J lost 4 bases, and 21 bases lay in between. The CDR3 has 18 residues. CDR1 and CDR2 from the germline V gene are LNHDA and SQIVND (reference sequence).

The rearrangement uses TRBV30 and TRBJ2-7; perhaps TRBD1 as D (6 bases). Trimming left V 0 bases short and J 2 bases short, with 11 bases between. There are 14 residues in the CDR3. CDR1 and CDR2 (germline): GTSNPN, SVGIG (reference sequence). The CDR3 DNA follows: TGTGCCTGGAGTGTACCGCCAGGGGCCTACGAGCAGTACTTC. It is translated as CAWSVPPGAYEQYF.

The chain links TRBV14 to TRBJ2-3, with 11 bases lining up with TRBD1. Germline V CDR1 and CDR2: SGHDN, FVKESK. J was trimmed by 6 bases and V by 2 bases; bases with no gene match: 10. This CDR3 is 17 amino acids long. CDR3 region: CASSQTWTGGPRDTQYF. The CDR3 region has the DNA TGTGCCAGCAGCCAAACCTGGACAGGGGGCCCTCGGGATACGCAGTATTTT.

This clone has a handful of counts. This chain joins TRBV6-5 and TRBJ2-3; 9 bases are a match to TRBD2. Germline V lookup: CDR1 MNHEY, CDR2 SVGAGI. The CDR3 contains 13 residues. With 7 bases clipped from V and 3 bases from J, the junction kept 2 bases outside the gene matches. As DNA, the CDR3 is TGTGCCAGCACTCTAGCGGGGACAGATACGCAGTATTTT. It is translated as CASTLAGTDTQYF.

V usage is TRBV2 and J usage is TRBJ1-4, with TRBD1 matching 10 bases. This CDR3 contains 15 residues. The germline V gene has CDR1 SNHLY and CDR2 FYNNEI. J gave up 6 bases and V 8 bases, and 9 bases lay outside the gene matches. CDR3 in amino acids: CASRGGGQGHEKLFF. The CDR3 region has the DNA TGTGCCAGCCGAGGGGGGGGACAGGGGCATGAAAAACTGTTTTTT. The full variable domain, completed using reference TRBV2 and TRBJ1-4, is EPEVTQTPSHQVTQMGQEVILRCVPISNHLYFYWYRQILGQKVEFLVSFYNNEISEKSEIFDDQFSVERPDGSNFTLKIRSTKLEDSAMYFCASRGGGQGHEKLFFGSGTQLSVL.

V and J are TRBV4-3 and TRBJ2-3; D call uncertain. Germline CDR1 and CDR2: LGHNA and YSLEER. The CDR3 totals 18 residues. Trimming left V 0 bases short and J 6 bases short, with 22 bases between. The CDR3 DNA is TGCGCCAGCAGCCAAGATTGGGCCGGCAGTTCGCCTCGGGATACGCAGTATTTT. It translates to CASSQDWAGSSPRDTQYF.

The rearrangement joins TRBV6-5 to TRBJ2-7; 8 bases agree with TRBD1. Germline V gene sequence: CDR1 MNHEY, CDR2 SVGAGI. The CDR3 is 14 amino acids. V lost 7 bases, J lost 2 bases, and 7 bases stayed unmatched. The CDR3 reads CASTGQGAPYEQYF. In nucleotides, the CDR3 is TGTGCCAGCACCGGACAGGGTGCCCCCTACGAGCAGTACTTC.

The V and J genes are TRBV6-5 and TRBJ2-3; the match to TRBD2 covers 7 bases. With V trimmed by 4 bases and J by 12 bases, 7 bases remained unmatched. The germline V gene has CDR1 MNHEY and CDR2 SVGAGI. The CDR3 runs to 12 residues. CDR3 sequence reads: CASSSGTTYQYF. The CDR3 coding sequence is TGTGCCAGCAGTTCCGGGACTACGTATCAGTATTTT.

The chain employs TRBV30 and TRBJ1-2; 8 nucleotides line up with TRBD1. CDR3 length: 13 residues. Germline V gene data show CDR1 as GTSNPN and CDR2 as SVGIG (reference sequence). V was clipped by 5 bases and J by 4 bases; unmatched bases: 6. In DNA, the CDR3 is TGTGCCTGGGACAGGGGCGCGGTCTATGGCTACACCTTC. It encodes CAWDRGAVYGYTF.

This clone showed up just a few times. The chain recombines TRBV4-3 with TRBJ2-7, with D possibly matching TRBD1 (5 bases). The CDR3 runs 15 residues. The V and J ends lost 0 bases and 2 bases respectively, with 11 bases between them. Germline loops: CDR1 LGHNA, CDR2 YSLEER. CDR3 coding DNA: TGCGCCAGCAGCCAAGACAGGACACAACCCTACGAGCAGTACTTC. The encoded protein is CASSQDRTQPYEQYF.

The gene calls are TRBV28 and TRBJ2-5; unclear D gene. V was trimmed by 6 bases and J by 3 bases, leaving 20 bases between them. Germline V gene sequence: CDR1 MDHEN, CDR2 SYDVKM. There are 16 residues in the CDR3. The CDR3 nucleotides read TGTGCCAGCAGCCCCCACGCGGCGGAATCAAAAGAGACCCAGTACTTC. It is translated as CASSPHAAESKETQYF.

The V and J genes are TRBV5-8 and TRBJ2-1, with 11 bases fitting TRBD2. The CDR3 loop spans 17 amino acids. Trimming removed 5 bases from V and 4 bases from J; junction bases left unmatched: 11. From germline, CDR1 is SGHTS and CDR2 YDEGEE. CDR3 DNA sequence: TGTGCCAGCAGAACAATCCCCGGGACTAGCGGATACAATGAGCAGTTCTTC. Translating it yields CASRTIPGTSGYNEQFF.

CDR3 sequence reads: CASSPEGGPSGNTIYF. In DNA form, the CDR3 reads TGTGCCAGCAGCCCGGAGGGCGGCCCCTCTGGAAACACCATATATTTT. The V gene is TRBV5-4, the J gene TRBJ1-3; D is unresolved. Deletions cut 4 bases from V and 0 bases from J, with 14 bases between. The CDR3 length is 16 residues. CDR1 and CDR2 (germline): SGHNT, YYREEE (reference sequence).

The rearrangement links TRBV18 to TRBJ2-1, with 7 bases identical to TRBD2. Trimming removed 3 bases from V and 3 bases from J; junction bases left unmatched: 5. The CDR3 extends over 15 amino acids. Germline loops: CDR1 KGHSH, CDR2 LQKENI. In nucleotides, the CDR3 is TGTGCCAGCTCACCGCCTAGCGGAGTCTACAATGAGCAGTTCTTC. This sequence encodes CASSPPSGVYNEQFF.

The gene calls are TRBV19 and TRBJ2-7; 11 nucleotides align to TRBD2. Germline V gene data show CDR1 as LNHDA and CDR2 as SQIVND (reference sequence). The CDR3 covers 14 residues. The V gene end was trimmed by 4 bases and the J gene end by 6 bases; junction bases not matched to a gene: 5. DNA for the CDR3: TGTGCCAGTAGTAGGGGACTAGCGGATACCGAGCAGTACTTC. This codes for CASSRGLADTEQYF. Complete variable domain (other parts from reference TRBV19 and TRBJ2-7): DGGITQSPKYLFRKEGQNVTLSCEQNLNHDAMYWYRQDPGQGLRLIYYSQIVNDFQKGDIAEGYSVSREKKESFPLTVTSAQKNPTAFYLCASSRGLADTEQYFGPGTRLTVT.

The V call is TRBV28, the J call TRBJ2-1; no definite D call. This CDR3 comprises 12 residues. Trimming shortened V by 5 bases and J by 5 bases, and 7 bases separated the two germline ends. Germline V lookup: CDR1 MDHEN, CDR2 SYDVKM. CDR3 amino acids: CASSLRDNEQFF. The CDR3 coding sequence is TGTGCCAGCAGTCTCCGCGACAATGAGCAGTTCTTC.

V usage is TRBV7-6 and J usage is TRBJ2-3; 9 bases are a match to TRBD2. The CDR3 has 16 residues. Germline trimming cut 8 bases from V and 3 bases from J; bases unmatched to any gene: 12. The germline gives CDR1 SGHVS, CDR2 FNYEAQ. CDR3 bases: TGTGCCAGCCGACGTACCACTAGCGGGTTAACAGATACGCAGTATTTT. Amino acid sequence: CASRRTTSGLTDTQYF.

In its sample, this clone was seen once. The V gene is TRBV5-4, the J gene TRBJ2-1; 10 nucleotides match TRBD2. The CDR3 runs to 18 residues. The V segment lost 4 bases and the J segment 7 bases; nucleotides outside the gene matches: 17. Germline CDR1 reads SGHNT; CDR2 reads YYREEE (reference sequence). CDR3 loop: CASSPGGASGRLGNEQFF. For the CDR3, the DNA is TGTGCCAGCAGCCCCGGGGGGGCTAGCGGGAGATTAGGGAATGAGCAGTTCTTC. Supplemented by reference TRBV5-4 and TRBJ2-1, the full variable domain reads ETGVTQSPTHLIKTRGQQVTLRCSSQSGHNTVSWYQQALGQGPQFIFQYYREEENGRGNFPPRFSGLQFPNYSSELNVNALELDDSALYLCASSPGGASGRLGNEQFFGPGTRLTVL.

This rearrangement joins TRBV10-1 to TRBJ2-1, with TRBD1 matching over 7 bases. Germline lookup yields CDR1 WNHNN and CDR2 SYGVQD (reference sequence). J gave up 0 bases and V 4 bases, and 3 bases lay outside the gene matches. This CDR3 is 15 amino acids long. This chain's CDR3 is CASSVGTASYNEQFF. The CDR3 DNA follows: TGCGCCAGCAGTGTAGGGACAGCCTCCTACAATGAGCAGTTCTTC.

The chain recombines TRBV3-1 (or the pseudogene TRBV3-2) with TRBJ1-6, with D tentatively TRBD1 (6 bases). This CDR3 has 14 amino acids. Germline CDR1 reads LGHDT; CDR2 reads YNNKEL (reference sequence). V was pared by 2 bases and J by 10 bases, with 12 bases between. In nucleotides, the CDR3 is TGTGCCAGCAGCCAAACAGGGCGGAGGTCACCCCTCCACTTT. Its translation is CASSQTGRRSPLHF.

The genes are TRBV4-1 and TRBJ2-7; TRBD2 agrees at 9 bases. The CDR3 runs to 17 residues. Germline V CDR1 and CDR2: MGHRA, YSYEKL. Losses at the gene ends were 0 bases for V and 5 bases for J; bases not matched to a gene: 11. CDR3 DNA sequence: TGCGCCAGCAGCCAAGATCGGGTTAGCGGGAGTAACAACGAGCAGTACTTC. Protein sequence: CASSQDRVSGSNNEQYF.